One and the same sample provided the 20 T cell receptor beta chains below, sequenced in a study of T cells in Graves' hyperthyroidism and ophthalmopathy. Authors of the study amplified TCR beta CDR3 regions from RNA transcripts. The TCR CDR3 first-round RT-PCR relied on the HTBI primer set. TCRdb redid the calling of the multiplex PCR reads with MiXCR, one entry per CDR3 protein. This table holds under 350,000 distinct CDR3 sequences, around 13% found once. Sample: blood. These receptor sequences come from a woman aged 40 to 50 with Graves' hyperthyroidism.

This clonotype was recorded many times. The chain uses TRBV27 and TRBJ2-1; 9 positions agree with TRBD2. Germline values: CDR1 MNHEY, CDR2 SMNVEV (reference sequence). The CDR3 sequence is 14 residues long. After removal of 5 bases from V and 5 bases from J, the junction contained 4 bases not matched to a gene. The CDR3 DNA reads TGTGCCAGCAGTCTTCAGCGGGAGGACAATGAGCAGTTCTTC. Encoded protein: CASSLQREDNEQFF.

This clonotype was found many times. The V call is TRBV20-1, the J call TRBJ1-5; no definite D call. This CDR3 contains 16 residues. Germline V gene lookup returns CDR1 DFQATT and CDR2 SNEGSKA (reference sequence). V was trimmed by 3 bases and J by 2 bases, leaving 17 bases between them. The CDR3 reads CSASHPTGFGNQPQHF. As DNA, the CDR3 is TGCAGTGCTAGTCACCCCACGGGTTTTGGCAATCAGCCCCAGCATTTT.

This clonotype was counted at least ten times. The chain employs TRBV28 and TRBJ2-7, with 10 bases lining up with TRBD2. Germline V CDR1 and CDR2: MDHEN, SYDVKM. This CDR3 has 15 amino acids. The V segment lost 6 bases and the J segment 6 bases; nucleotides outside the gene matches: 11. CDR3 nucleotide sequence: TGTGCCAGCAGGACCGGGACTAGCGCCGGGCGCGAGCAGTACTTC. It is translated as CASRTGTSAGREQYF.

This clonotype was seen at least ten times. The CDR3 DNA is TGTGCCAGCAGTTTCAGGGGGGGTGGCTACACCTTC. Protein: CASSFRGGGYTF. V usage is TRBV12-3 or TRBV12-4 and J usage is TRBJ1-2; 7 bases align to TRBD1. CDR3 length equals 12 residues. V shed 3 bases, J shed 7 bases, and the junction held 2 bases outside the gene matches.

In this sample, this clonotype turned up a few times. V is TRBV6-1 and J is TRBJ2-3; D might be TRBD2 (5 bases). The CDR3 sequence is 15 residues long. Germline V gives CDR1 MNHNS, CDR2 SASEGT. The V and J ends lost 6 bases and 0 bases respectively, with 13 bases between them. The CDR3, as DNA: TGTGCCAGCAGCCGGACTGATTCTAGCACAGATACGCAGTATTTT. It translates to CASSRTDSSTDTQYF.

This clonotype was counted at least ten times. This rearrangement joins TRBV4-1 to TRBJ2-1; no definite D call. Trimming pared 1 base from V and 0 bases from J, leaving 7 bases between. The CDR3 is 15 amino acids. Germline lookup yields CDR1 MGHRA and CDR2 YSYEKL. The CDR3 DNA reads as TGCGCCAGCAGCCAAGTTCGGAGCTCCTACAATGAGCAGTTCTTC. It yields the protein CASSQVRSSYNEQFF.

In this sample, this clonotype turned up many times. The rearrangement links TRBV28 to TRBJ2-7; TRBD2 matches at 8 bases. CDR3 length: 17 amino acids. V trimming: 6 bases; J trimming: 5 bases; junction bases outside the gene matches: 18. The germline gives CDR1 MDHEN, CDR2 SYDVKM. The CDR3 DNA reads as TGTGCCAGCAGCACCCCCCTCATAGCGGGATATACCCACGAGCAGTACTTC. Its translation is CASSTPLIAGYTHEQYF.

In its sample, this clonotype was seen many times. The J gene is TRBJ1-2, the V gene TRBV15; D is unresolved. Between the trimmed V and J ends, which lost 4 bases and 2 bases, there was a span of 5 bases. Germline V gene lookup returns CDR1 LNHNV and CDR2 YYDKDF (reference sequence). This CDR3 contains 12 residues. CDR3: CATSKANYGYTF. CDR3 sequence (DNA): TGTGCCACCAGCAAAGCGAACTATGGCTACACCTTC.

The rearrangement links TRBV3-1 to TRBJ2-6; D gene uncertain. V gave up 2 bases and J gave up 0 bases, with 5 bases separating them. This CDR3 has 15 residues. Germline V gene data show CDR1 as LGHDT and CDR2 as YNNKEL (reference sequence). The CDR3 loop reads CASSQSLSGANVLTF. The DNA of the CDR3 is TGTGCCAGCAGCCAATCCCTCTCTGGGGCCAACGTCCTGACTTTC.

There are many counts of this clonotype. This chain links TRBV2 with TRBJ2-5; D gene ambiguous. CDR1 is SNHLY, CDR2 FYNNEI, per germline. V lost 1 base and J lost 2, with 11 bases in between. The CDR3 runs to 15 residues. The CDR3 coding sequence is TGTGCCAGCAGTGAAGATACGGCGTCTCAAGAGACCCAGTACTTC. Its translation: CASSEDTASQETQYF.

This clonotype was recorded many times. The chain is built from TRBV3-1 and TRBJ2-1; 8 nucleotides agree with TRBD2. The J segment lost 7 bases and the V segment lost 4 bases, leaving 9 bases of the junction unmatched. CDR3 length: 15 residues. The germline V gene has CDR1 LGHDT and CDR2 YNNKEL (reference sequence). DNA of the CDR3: TGTGCCAGCAGCCCTCTCGCGGGAGGTCCTAATGAGCAGTTCTTC. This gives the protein CASSPLAGGPNEQFF.

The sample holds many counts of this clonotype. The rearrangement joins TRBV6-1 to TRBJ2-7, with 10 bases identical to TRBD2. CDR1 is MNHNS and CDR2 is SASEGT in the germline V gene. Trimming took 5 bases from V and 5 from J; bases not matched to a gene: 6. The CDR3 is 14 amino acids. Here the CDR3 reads CASSTEREGHEQYF. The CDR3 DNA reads TGTGCCAGCAGTACAGAGCGGGAGGGCCACGAGCAGTACTTC.

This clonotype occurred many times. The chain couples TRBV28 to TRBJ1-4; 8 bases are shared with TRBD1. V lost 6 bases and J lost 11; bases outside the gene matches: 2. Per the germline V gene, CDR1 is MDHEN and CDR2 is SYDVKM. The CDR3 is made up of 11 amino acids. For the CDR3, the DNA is TGTGCCAGCAGGGACAGGGCGAAACTGTTTTTT. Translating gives CASRDRAKLFF.

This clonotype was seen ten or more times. The CDR3 DNA sequence: TGTGCCAGCACCACTCTAAGTTACAATCAGCCCCAGCATTTT. Protein product: CASTTLSYNQPQHF. This chain links TRBV6-1 with TRBJ1-5; no clear D. The ends were cut back, 7 bases at V and 3 bases at J, with 13 bases in the middle. CDR3 length: 14 residues. Germline loops: CDR1 MNHNS, CDR2 SASEGT.

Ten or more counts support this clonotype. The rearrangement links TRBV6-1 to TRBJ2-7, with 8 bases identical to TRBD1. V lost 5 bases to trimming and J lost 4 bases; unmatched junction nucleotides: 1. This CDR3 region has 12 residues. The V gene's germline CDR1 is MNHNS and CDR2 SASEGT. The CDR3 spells CASSYRGYEQYF. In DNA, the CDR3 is TGTGCCAGCAGTTACAGGGGGTACGAGCAGTACTTC.

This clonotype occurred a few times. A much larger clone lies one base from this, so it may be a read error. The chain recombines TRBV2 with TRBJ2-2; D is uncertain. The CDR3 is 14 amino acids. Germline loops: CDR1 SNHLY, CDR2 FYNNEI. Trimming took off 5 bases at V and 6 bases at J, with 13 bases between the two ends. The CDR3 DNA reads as TGTGCCAGCAGTCCTCGAGGCAGATCCGGGGAGCTGTTTTTT. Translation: CASSPRGRSGELFF.

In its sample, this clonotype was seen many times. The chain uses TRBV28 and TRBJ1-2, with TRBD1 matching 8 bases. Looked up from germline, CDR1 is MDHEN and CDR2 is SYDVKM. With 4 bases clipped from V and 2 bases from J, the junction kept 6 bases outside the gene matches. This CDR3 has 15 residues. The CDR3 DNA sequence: TGTGCCAGCAGTTCGACAGGGGCGGTAAACTATGGCTACACCTTC. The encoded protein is CASSSTGAVNYGYTF.

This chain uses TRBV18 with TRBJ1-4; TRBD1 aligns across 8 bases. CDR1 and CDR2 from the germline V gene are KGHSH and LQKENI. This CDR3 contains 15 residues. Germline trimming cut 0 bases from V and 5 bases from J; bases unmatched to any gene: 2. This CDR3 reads CASSPPGQENEKLFF. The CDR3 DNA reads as TGTGCCAGCTCACCACCGGGACAGGAGAATGAAAAACTGTTTTTT.

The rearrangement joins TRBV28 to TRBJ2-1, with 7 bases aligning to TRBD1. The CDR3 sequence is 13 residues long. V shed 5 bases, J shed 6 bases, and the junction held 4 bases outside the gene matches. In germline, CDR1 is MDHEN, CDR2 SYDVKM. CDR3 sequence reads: CASSRGQTNEQFF. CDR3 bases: TGTGCCAGCAGTCGGGGACAGACCAATGAGCAGTTCTTC.

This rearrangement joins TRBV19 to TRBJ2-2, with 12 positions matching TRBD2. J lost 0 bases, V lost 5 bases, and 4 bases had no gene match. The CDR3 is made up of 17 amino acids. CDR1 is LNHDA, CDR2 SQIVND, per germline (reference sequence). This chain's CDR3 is CASSPRLAGANTGELFF. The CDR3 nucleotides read TGTGCCAGTAGTCCTAGACTAGCGGGGGCGAACACCGGGGAGCTGTTTTTT.